These 17 T cell receptor beta chains were all obtained from the same sample, sequenced in a study of T cell clones after liver transplantation. The repertoire was sequenced with immunoSEQ multiplex PCR; TCRdb's copy has only in-frame clones and lacks some. The profile shows 50,000 or so clones, less than 90% of them singletons. Here the sequenced sample was CD8+ T cells from blood, taken 12 months after liver transplant. These TCRs come from a human patient who received a liver transplant. Some T cells may be the graft donor's.

V is TRBV29-1 and J is TRBJ1-1; 7 nucleotides match TRBD1. The CDR3 runs to 13 residues. Trimming removed 7 bases from V and 1 base from J; junction bases left unmatched: 6. Germline assignment: CDR1 SQVTM and CDR2 ANQGSEA. CDR3 sequence: CSAQAGGNTEAFF. The CDR3 bases are TGCAGCGCACAAGCAGGGGGGAACACTGAAGCTTTCTTT.

V is TRBV27 and J is TRBJ2-1; D call uncertain. The germline V gene has CDR1 MNHEY and CDR2 SMNVEV (reference sequence). The CDR3 runs 13 residues. Trimming removed 2 bases from V and 10 bases from J, with 12 bases in between. The CDR3 DNA sequence: TGTGCCAGCAGTTTACTCACCGGCGGAGAGCAGTTCTTC. Translation gives CASSLLTGGEQFF.

This rearrangement joins TRBV19 to TRBJ1-2, with no clear D. V was trimmed by 5 bases and J by 4 bases, leaving 17 bases between them. The CDR3 runs to 15 residues. Germline V gives CDR1 LNHDA, CDR2 SQIVND (reference sequence). CDR3 nucleotide sequence: TGTGCCAGTAGTCCCCTTGTCAGTGCCACCTATGGCTACACCTTC. This encodes CASSPLVSATYGYTF.

The CDR3 DNA reads TGTGCCTGGATAAGGGCCTGGACCGGGGAGCTGTTTTTT. Translation gives CAWIRAWTGELFF. V gene TRBV30 combines with J gene TRBJ2-2, with D uncertain. The CDR3 sequence is 13 residues long. V was cut by 4 bases and J by 5 bases, with 11 bases left in between. Germline values: CDR1 GTSNPN, CDR2 SVGIG (reference sequence).

The chain uses TRBV30 and TRBJ1-1; TRBD1 matches 8 bases. Per the germline V gene, CDR1 is GTSNPN and CDR2 is SVGIG (reference sequence). The CDR3 spans 16 residues. V was pared by 0 bases and J by 3 bases, with 9 bases of the junction left unmatched. The CDR3: CAWSVKSGQGDTEAFF. The CDR3 nucleotides read TGTGCCTGGAGTGTAAAGAGCGGACAGGGAGACACTGAAGCTTTCTTT.

The rearrangement joins TRBV7-6 to TRBJ2-7; no reliable D call. V shed 0 bases and J shed 0 bases, with 6 bases lying between them. The germline CDR1 and CDR2 sequences are SGHVS and FNYEAQ. The CDR3 sequence is 14 residues long. In DNA form, the CDR3 reads TGTGCCAGCAGCTTAGCGTTCGGCTCCTACGAGCAGTACTTC. This sequence encodes CASSLAFGSYEQYF.

The V gene is TRBV5-1, the J gene TRBJ2-1, with D perhaps matching TRBD2 (6 bases). Looked up from germline, CDR1 is SGHRS and CDR2 is YFSETQ. CDR3 size: 17 residues. Trimming cost V 2 bases and J 1 base, with 16 bases left between them. DNA for the CDR3: TGCGCCAGCAGCTTACCTTTCGGGGGAGAGTCCTACAATGAGCAGTTCTTC. Translated, it gives CASSLPFGGESYNEQFF.

This chain joins TRBV30 and TRBJ1-2; D uncertain. The CDR3 has 12 residues. V was shortened by 5 bases and J by 2 bases, with 9 bases between the two germline ends. Germline CDR1 reads GTSNPN; CDR2 reads SVGIG (reference sequence). The CDR3 DNA follows: TGTGCCTGGGAAGCAGGCAACTATGGCTACACCTTC. As protein: CAWEAGNYGYTF. The full variable domain, rest sourced from reference TRBV30 and TRBJ1-2, is SQTIHQWPATLVQPVGSPLSLECTVEGTSNPNLYWYRQAAGRGLQLLFYSVGIGQISSEVPQNLSASRPQDRQFILSSKKLLLSDSGFYLCAWEAGNYGYTFGSGTRLTVV.

The V gene is TRBV27, the J gene TRBJ2-7, with D possibly being TRBD1 or TRBD2 (5 bases each). Trimming pared 6 bases from V and 0 bases from J, leaving 12 bases between. The CDR3 covers 14 residues. CDR1 MNHEY and CDR2 SMNVEV come from the germline V gene (reference sequence). CDR3: CASREGQSSYEQYF. CDR3 nucleotide sequence: TGTGCCAGCAGAGAGGGGCAGTCCTCCTACGAGCAGTACTTC.

This chain joins TRBV19 and TRBJ1-1, with unresolved D. Germline CDR1 and CDR2: LNHDA and SQIVND (reference sequence). V gave up 5 bases and J gave up 0 bases, with 16 bases separating them. The CDR3 is 16 residues long. The CDR3 here is CASSPSYTGMNTEAFF. Here the CDR3 DNA reads TGTGCCAGTAGTCCCTCCTACACGGGGATGAACACTGAAGCTTTCTTT.

This chain joins TRBV7-6 and TRBJ2-7; TRBD1 matches 7 bases. Germline CDR1 and CDR2: SGHVS and FNYEAQ. V gave up 0 bases and J gave up 1 base; unmatched junction bases: 3. The CDR3 totals 15 residues. The DNA for the CDR3 is TGTGCCAGCAGCTTAGCTGGGGACAGTTCCTACGAGCAGTACTTC. Residues: CASSLAGDSSYEQYF.

This rearrangement joins TRBV7-9 to TRBJ2-1; no definite D call. CDR3 length: 12 amino acids. Germline V gene lookup returns CDR1 SEHNR and CDR2 FQNEAQ (reference sequence). V gave up 3 bases and J gave up 5 bases, with 5 bases separating them. The CDR3 here is CASSFGHNEQFF. As DNA, the CDR3 is TGTGCCAGCAGCTTTGGACACAATGAGCAGTTCTTC.

The V call is TRBV7-6, the J call TRBJ2-7; D is undetermined. Trimming left V 1 base short and J 3 bases short, with 7 bases between. Germline V gene lookup returns CDR1 SGHVS and CDR2 FNYEAQ. This CDR3 is built from 13 residues. CDR3 DNA sequence: TGTGCCAGCAGCTTAGGGAGACTCTACGAGCAGTACTTC. Protein: CASSLGRLYEQYF. Using reference TRBV7-6 and TRBJ2-7 for the parts outside the CDR3, the full variable domain is GAGVSQSPRYKVTKRGQDVALRCDPISGHVSLYWYRQALGQGPEFLTYFNYEAQQDKSGLPNDRFSAERPEGSISTLTIQRTEQRDSAMYRCASSLGRLYEQYFGPGTRLTVT.

This chain links TRBV27 with TRBJ1-1; 10 bases map to TRBD1. V trimming: 2 bases; J trimming: 1 base; junction bases outside the gene matches: 4. Per germline, CDR1 MNHEY and CDR2 SMNVEV (reference sequence). This CDR3 is 16 amino acids long. The CDR3 sequence is CASSLLGTGENTEAFF. The CDR3 DNA follows: TGTGCCAGCAGTTTACTGGGGACAGGGGAGAACACTGAAGCTTTCTTT.

The rearrangement joins TRBV28 to TRBJ1-2; D gene uncertain. The CDR3 covers 13 residues. Germline lookup yields CDR1 MDHEN and CDR2 SYDVKM. V lost 5 bases and J 3 bases, leaving 10 bases between the germline ends. CDR3: CASSRTGYYGYTF. In nucleotides, the CDR3 is TGTGCCAGCAGTAGGACTGGCTACTATGGCTACACCTTC.

The chain links TRBV5-6 to TRBJ1-1; 8 bases match TRBD1. The CDR3 is 13 residues long. Germline V gene data show CDR1 as SGHDT and CDR2 as YYEEEE. V was pared by 4 bases and J by 4 bases, with 3 bases of the junction left unmatched. The CDR3 nucleotides are TGTGCCAGCAGCCAGACAGGGGTCACTGAAGCTTTCTTT. Translation: CASSQTGVTEAFF.

This clone showed up just once. CDR3 sequence reads: CASSPGTSESTDTQYF. CDR3 DNA: TGTGCCAGCAGCCCCGGGACTAGCGAATCCACAGATACGCAGTATTTT. The chain links TRBV7-3 to TRBJ2-3; 10 bases agree with TRBD2. The CDR3 covers 16 residues. With 5 bases clipped from V and 2 bases from J, the junction kept 7 bases outside the gene matches. Per the germline V gene, CDR1 is SGHTA and CDR2 is FQGTGA.